The present T cell receptor beta chain was sequenced within a study of blood T cell repertoires in COVID-19. The repertoire was sequenced with immunoSEQ multiplex PCR; TCRdb's copy has only in-frame clones and lacks some. The data hold about 350,000 clones, with 80% to 90% observed a single time. Recruitment covered about two dozen US areas and drew participants whose ages spanned about 18 to 100 years. Per the germline V gene, CDR1 is MGHDK and CDR2 is SYGVNS. Deletions cut 5 bases from V and 2 bases from J, with 12 bases between. CDR3 length: 14 amino acids. The material sequenced was PBMCs or T cells enriched from blood (not recorded which). This chain joins TRBV25-1 and TRBJ1-2, with D maybe TRBD1 (6 bases). The TCR sequence derives from a woman in her 30s who had recovered from COVID-19. The CDR3: CASSLLGQNYGYTF. The CDR3 region has the DNA TGTGCCAGCAGTCTTCTGGGACAAAACTATGGCTACACCTTC.